These T cell receptor beta chains were read from a single sample in a study of shared clonotypes between healthy human individuals. The assay was immunoSEQ multiplex PCR, and TCRdb's table has in-frame clones only and misses some. The data hold approximately 1.4 million clones, with 95% to 99% observed a single time. Source material: naive CD4+ T cells sorted from blood. The receptors come from a young man in good health. CDR3s include the opening cysteine and the closing phenylalanine or tryptophan. The order of the fields is V gene, J gene, clone size, CDR3 protein. Clone size, where shown, is once, few, many, or a class for clones that have expanded.

v_gene: TRBV27
j_gene: TRBJ2-7
abundance: -
CDR3aa: CASSLSTDRTWPYEQYF

v_gene: TRBV7-8
j_gene: TRBJ2-1
abundance: -
CDR3aa: CASRETAGTNGNEQFF

v_gene: TRBV11-2
j_gene: TRBJ1-3
abundance: -
CDR3aa: CASSLIPGNTIYF

v_gene: TRBV6-5
j_gene: TRBJ1-3
abundance: -
CDR3aa: CASSYLGRSGNTIYF

v_gene: TRBV11-3
j_gene: TRBJ2-1
abundance: -
CDR3aa: CASTSGGLQFF

v_gene: TRBV4-3
j_gene: TRBJ1-1
abundance: -
CDR3aa: CASSLMTGGGTEAFF

v_gene: TRBV27
j_gene: TRBJ2-1
abundance: -
CDR3aa: CASSPRLSGILQFF

v_gene: TRBV28
j_gene: TRBJ1-4
abundance: -
CDR3aa: CASTGTRNEKLFF

v_gene: TRBV10-1
j_gene: TRBJ1-5
abundance: -
CDR3aa: CASSAGTQPQHF

v_gene: TRBV7-9
j_gene: TRBJ1-2
abundance: -
CDR3aa: CASSSQVALGCGYTF

v_gene: TRBV27
j_gene: TRBJ2-7
abundance: -
CDR3aa: CASSLAGGLSEQYF

v_gene: TRBV7-6
j_gene: TRBJ1-5
abundance: once
CDR3aa: CASSLDAGTQPQHF

v_gene: TRBV7-9
j_gene: -
abundance: -
CDR3aa: CASSLVVGVRNWYEQYF

v_gene: TRBV18
j_gene: TRBJ1-5
abundance: -
CDR3aa: CASSPLGGPTNQPQHF

v_gene: TRBV6-5
j_gene: TRBJ2-3
abundance: -
CDR3aa: CASGRTGTSTDTQYF

v_gene: TRBV7-6
j_gene: TRBJ1-4
abundance: few
CDR3aa: CASSSNNEKLFF

v_gene: TRBV6-1
j_gene: TRBJ2-2
abundance: -
CDR3aa: CASSVIRTGELFF

v_gene: TRBV7-9
j_gene: TRBJ1-2
abundance: -
CDR3aa: CASSFGSMRESGYTF

v_gene: TRBV5-4
j_gene: TRBJ2-5
abundance: -
CDR3aa: CASSPGNQETQYF

v_gene: TRBV27
j_gene: TRBJ2-2
abundance: -
CDR3aa: CASIGTSGSTGELFF

v_gene: TRBV5-4
j_gene: TRBJ2-7
abundance: -
CDR3aa: CASSLGSGTYEQYF

v_gene: TRBV7-3
j_gene: TRBJ1-4
abundance: -
CDR3aa: CASSLGQGGSSEKLFF

v_gene: TRBV30
j_gene: TRBJ1-1
abundance: -
CDR3aa: CASRRLGQGYTEAFF

v_gene: TRBV30
j_gene: TRBJ1-3
abundance: -
CDR3aa: CAWSSSSGNTIYF

v_gene: TRBV27
j_gene: TRBJ2-3
abundance: -
CDR3aa: CASSYRWDRSQMTQYF

v_gene: TRBV7-9
j_gene: TRBJ1-5
abundance: -
CDR3aa: CASSEGGGGNQPQHF

v_gene: TRBV11-3
j_gene: TRBJ2-7
abundance: -
CDR3aa: CASSLSGGNEQYF

v_gene: TRBV7-2
j_gene: TRBJ2-7
abundance: -
CDR3aa: CASKNRGYEQYF

v_gene: TRBV5-4
j_gene: TRBJ2-7
abundance: -
CDR3aa: CASSLDYEQYF

v_gene: TRBV2
j_gene: TRBJ2-5
abundance: -
CDR3aa: CASSDKQETQYF

v_gene: TRBV30
j_gene: TRBJ2-3
abundance: -
CDR3aa: CAWRAGGRTDTQYF

v_gene: TRBV28
j_gene: TRBJ2-7
abundance: -
CDR3aa: CASSSTGTSGNYF

v_gene: TRBV19
j_gene: TRBJ2-1
abundance: once
CDR3aa: CASVGMGHEQFF

v_gene: TRBV7-3
j_gene: TRBJ2-1
abundance: once
CDR3aa: CASSLRHSDEQFF

v_gene: TRBV10-3
j_gene: TRBJ2-1
abundance: -
CDR3aa: CAISDRDNEQFF

v_gene: TRBV6-5
j_gene: TRBJ2-4
abundance: -
CDR3aa: CASRLDSIQYF

v_gene: TRBV28
j_gene: TRBJ2-1
abundance: -
CDR3aa: CASSLQGSSYNEQFF

v_gene: TRBV29-1
j_gene: TRBJ2-3
abundance: -
CDR3aa: CSAPGGGWDTQYF

v_gene: TRBV11-2
j_gene: TRBJ2-2
abundance: -
CDR3aa: CASRQGSGTGELFF

v_gene: TRBV5-1
j_gene: TRBJ2-1
abundance: -
CDR3aa: CASSFAGTRGLNEQFF